Here is one T cell receptor beta chain with its context. Its cognate antigen is unknown. All the donors were Caucasian adults who lived in Nashville, Tennessee. Trimming removed 0 bases from V and 15 bases from J; junction bases left unmatched: 8. CDR1 and CDR2 from the germline V gene are SGHTA and FQGNSA. The CDR3 runs to 13 residues. This was a deep-level run. Assay used: immunoSEQ multiplex PCR; TCRdb lists only in-frame clones, some missing. The data hold about 560,000 clones, with just over 75% observed a single time. This sample was included in a study of shared clonotypes between healthy human individuals. The wider study: A couple of women and three men aged 18 to 49 made up the donors. Study observations and caveats: Few donors restricted represented genetic and exposure-history diversity.

V gene TRBV7-2 combines with J gene TRBJ2-1; 7 nucleotides match TRBD2. The clonotype comes from a woman aged 40 to 50 in good health. Some clones in this sample may be carry-over from other donors' samples. Source material: PBMCs. CDR3 DNA: TGTGCCAGCAGCTTAGCGGGAGGGCCTGGGCGGTTCTTC. This sequence encodes CASSLAGGPGRFF.